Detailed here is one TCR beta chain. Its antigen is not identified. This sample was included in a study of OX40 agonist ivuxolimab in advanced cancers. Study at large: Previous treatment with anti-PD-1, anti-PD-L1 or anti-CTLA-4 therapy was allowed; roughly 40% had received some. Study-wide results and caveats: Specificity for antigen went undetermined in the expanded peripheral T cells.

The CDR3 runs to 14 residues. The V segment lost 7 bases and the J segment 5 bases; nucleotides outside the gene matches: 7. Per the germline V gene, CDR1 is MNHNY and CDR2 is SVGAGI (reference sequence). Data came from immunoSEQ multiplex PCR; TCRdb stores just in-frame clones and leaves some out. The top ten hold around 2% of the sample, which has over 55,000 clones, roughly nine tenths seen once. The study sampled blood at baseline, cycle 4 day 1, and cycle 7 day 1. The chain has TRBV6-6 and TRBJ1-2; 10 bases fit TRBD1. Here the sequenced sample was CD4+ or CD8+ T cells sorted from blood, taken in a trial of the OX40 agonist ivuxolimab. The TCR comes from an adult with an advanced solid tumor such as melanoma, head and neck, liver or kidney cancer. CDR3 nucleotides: TGTGCCAGCATTTGGGGACAGGGGAGTTATGGCTACACCTTC. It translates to CASIWGQGSYGYTF.